These 22 T cell receptor beta chains were all obtained from the same sample, sequenced in a study of T cell repertoires in cytomegalovirus infection. TCRdb used MiXCR to reprocess the reads, holding one entry per CDR3 protein. The sample lists about 250,000 distinct CDR3 sequences, 12% occurring once. The sequenced sample was PBMCs. These TCRs come from a human donor in good health (CMV status not recorded). Some clones in this sample may be carry-over from other donors' samples.

The sample holds many counts of this clonotype. The chain joins TRBV6-2 or TRBV6-3 to TRBJ2-1; 15 nucleotides match TRBD2. CDR3 size: 15 residues. Germline V gene data show CDR1 as MNHEY and CDR2 as SVGEGT. With V trimmed by 2 bases and J by 8 bases, 1 base remained unmatched. CDR3 protein: CASSYGLAGGYEQFF. The CDR3 DNA is TGTGCCAGCAGTTACGGACTAGCGGGGGGGTATGAGCAGTTCTTC.

This clonotype occurred a few times. This chain uses TRBV11-3 with TRBJ2-3; D is unresolved. CDR3 size: 13 residues. Trimming left V 4 bases short and J 4 bases short, with 9 bases between. Germline CDR1 is SGHNT and CDR2 is YENEEA. The CDR3 loop is CASSSGPADTQYF. The CDR3 nucleotides read TGTGCCAGCAGCTCCGGACCCGCAGATACGCAGTATTTT.

This clonotype was recorded at least ten times. The CDR3 sequence is CASSFGQRGQPQHF. The CDR3 DNA sequence: TGCGCCAGCAGCTTCGGACAGCGGGGACAGCCCCAGCATTTT. This rearrangement joins TRBV5-1 to TRBJ1-5; perhaps TRBD1 as D (6 bases). Trimming cost V 2 bases and J 7 bases, with 13 bases left between them. Per germline, CDR1 SGHRS and CDR2 YFSETQ. This CDR3 has 14 residues.

The rearrangement links TRBV18 to TRBJ2-7, with D tentatively TRBD1 or TRBD2 (7 bases each). This CDR3 is built from 14 residues. Per germline, CDR1 KGHSH and CDR2 LQKENI. V was shortened by 5 bases and J by 3 bases, with 14 bases between the two germline ends. This chain's CDR3 is CASSSDRDYYEQYF. The CDR3 DNA is TGTGCCAGCTCATCTGACAGGGACTACTACGAGCAGTACTTC.

The chain recombines TRBV6-2 or TRBV6-3 with TRBJ1-2; D might be TRBD1 (5 bases). The CDR3 runs 14 residues. Trimming pared 0 bases from V and 10 bases from J, leaving 15 bases between. Germline CDR1 reads MNHEY; CDR2 reads SVGEGT. DNA for the CDR3: TGTGCCAGCAGTTACTCGAATGCAGGGAGTCTCTACACCTTC. Its protein is CASSYSNAGSLYTF.

This clonotype was observed at least ten times. The chain recombines TRBV11-1 with TRBJ2-7; TRBD1 is a possible D gene (5 bases). The CDR3 consists of 15 residues. The germline CDR1 and CDR2 sequences are SGHAT and FQDESV (reference sequence). V was shortened by 5 bases and J by 5 bases, with 19 bases between the two germline ends. The DNA of the CDR3 is TGTGCCAGCAGCACTCGACAGCTGTCTAACGACGAGCAGTACTTC. This codes for CASSTRQLSNDEQYF.

This clonotype was recorded many times. The CDR3 DNA reads as TGTGCCAGCAGCTTGGGAACAGGGCCCCTCACCTTC. Protein sequence: CASSLGTGPLTF. The rearrangement joins TRBV7-2 to TRBJ1-2, with D perhaps matching TRBD1 (6 bases). The CDR3 contains 12 residues. Germline-derived CDR1 and CDR2 are SGHTA and FQGNSA. Trimming shortened V by 3 bases and J by 13 bases, and 15 bases separated the two germline ends.

The table lists this clonotype with a few counts. The J gene is TRBJ1-5, the V gene TRBV20-1, with D unclear. The CDR3 totals 12 residues. V dropped 3 bases and J dropped 4 bases, with 7 bases sitting between them. CDR1 DFQATT and CDR2 SNEGSKA come from the germline V gene (reference sequence). The CDR3 loop reads CSASRPNQPQHF. The CDR3 DNA reads as TGCAGTGCTAGCCGGCCAAATCAGCCCCAGCATTTT.

The chain links TRBV4-2 to TRBJ1-4, with 7 bases identical to TRBD1. The CDR3 runs to 15 residues. With 4 bases clipped from V and 7 bases from J, the junction kept 9 bases outside the gene matches. Looked up from germline, CDR1 is LGHNA and CDR2 is YNFKEQ. The CDR3 region is CASSPGTVSGEKLFF. CDR3 coding DNA: TGTGCCAGCAGCCCCGGGACAGTCTCAGGTGAAAAACTGTTTTTT.

The chain links TRBV29-1 to TRBJ2-3; the D gene is possibly TRBD2 (5 bases). This CDR3 contains 13 residues. CDR1 is SQVTM, CDR2 ANQGSEA, per germline. V was cut by 0 bases and J by 4 bases, with 8 bases left in between. Here the CDR3 DNA reads TGCAGCGTTGAAGATCTAGCCCCAGATACGCAGTATTTT. Translation: CSVEDLAPDTQYF.

This clonotype appeared many times. This chain connects TRBV10-3 to TRBJ2-7; possible D gene TRBD1, 6 bases. Germline V CDR1 and CDR2: ENHRY, SYGVKD. Trimming pared 5 bases from V and 1 base from J, leaving 18 bases between. This CDR3 spans 16 amino acids. DNA for the CDR3: TGTGCCATCAGTAGGGGGTCCGGCGGTCCTTCCTACGAGCAGTACTTC. Amino acid sequence: CAISRGSGGPSYEQYF.

This clonotype was picked up many times. The chain uses TRBV7-2 and TRBJ2-1; D gene uncertain. The CDR3 runs 12 residues. The germline V gene has CDR1 SGHTA and CDR2 FQGNSA. Trimming stripped 5 bases from V and 7 bases from J, with 9 bases between. The CDR3 spells CASSHPRNEQFF. Here the CDR3 DNA reads TGTGCCAGCAGCCACCCGAGAAATGAGCAGTTCTTC.

The V call is TRBV6-1, the J call TRBJ2-7; D might be TRBD1 or TRBD2, each matching 6 bases. There are 12 residues in the CDR3. Germline CDR1 is MNHNS and CDR2 is SASEGT. V lost 8 bases and J lost 1, with 9 bases in between. The CDR3 here is CASVGGSYEQYF. CDR3 in DNA: TGTGCCAGCGTAGGGGGGTCCTACGAGCAGTACTTC.

Ten or more counts support this clonotype. The V call is TRBV6-2 or TRBV6-3, the J call TRBJ1-5, with D perhaps matching TRBD1 (5 bases). V shed 7 bases and J shed 4 bases, with 8 bases lying between them. Looked up from germline, CDR1 is MNHEY and CDR2 is SVGEGT. The CDR3 extends over 12 amino acids. CDR3 DNA sequence: TGTGCCAGCAAGGACAATAATCAGCCCCAGCATTTT. It translates to CASKDNNQPQHF.

Ten or more counts support this clonotype. This rearrangement joins TRBV7-9 to TRBJ1-2, with D hard to call. CDR3 length equals 13 residues. V was shortened by 2 bases and J by 8 bases, with 12 bases between the two germline ends. Germline V gene data show CDR1 as SEHNR and CDR2 as FQNEAQ (reference sequence). The DNA for the CDR3 is TGTGCCAGCAGCTTAACGTTTCGAGACGGCTACACCTTC. Translation: CASSLTFRDGYTF.

In its sample, this clonotype was seen many times. The chain uses TRBV4-3 and TRBJ2-5; a weak D match, TRBD2 (6 bases). The CDR3 spans 14 residues. Germline loops: CDR1 LGHNA, CDR2 YSLEER. Deletions cut 0 bases from V and 5 bases from J, with 10 bases between. CDR3 nucleotide sequence: TGCGCCAGCAGCCAAGATCTCCTAGCGGAGACCCAGTACTTC. Protein sequence: CASSQDLLAETQYF.

This clonotype was recorded many times. The CDR3 nucleotides are TGTGCCAGCAGTTACTTGGATGCCTCACCCTCCTACAATGAGCAGTTCTTC. Translated, it gives CASSYLDASPSYNEQFF. The gene calls are TRBV6-5 and TRBJ2-1; D ambiguous. Germline CDR1 MNHEY, CDR2 SVGAGI. The CDR3 spans 17 residues. Between the trimmed V and J ends, which lost 1 base and 0 bases, there was a span of 13 bases.

The J gene is TRBJ2-5, the V gene TRBV2; no clear D. The length of the CDR3 is 11 residues. V lost 7 bases and J 4 bases, leaving 7 bases between the germline ends. Germline V lookup: CDR1 SNHLY, CDR2 FYNNEI. The DNA of the CDR3 is TGTGCCAGCACGGTAGGAGAGACCCAGTACTTC. It translates to CASTVGETQYF.

This clonotype was detected many times. This chain links TRBV20-1 with TRBJ2-5; 10 nucleotides align to TRBD1. Germline V CDR1 and CDR2: DFQATT, SNEGSKA (reference sequence). This CDR3 is 15 amino acids long. Germline trimming cut 3 bases from V and 5 bases from J; bases unmatched to any gene: 9. The CDR3: CSASDRGRIVETQYF. Here the CDR3 DNA reads TGCAGTGCTAGTGACAGGGGGCGCATTGTGGAGACCCAGTACTTC.

The chain links TRBV28 to TRBJ1-5, with D perhaps matching TRBD1 (6 bases). Germline V gene lookup returns CDR1 MDHEN and CDR2 SYDVKM. The CDR3 contains 14 residues. V lost 10 bases and J lost 2, with 15 bases in between. In nucleotides, the CDR3 is TGTGCCAATTCGGGGGGCCTTGGCAATCAGCCCCAGCATTTT. Protein sequence: CANSGGLGNQPQHF.

The V and J genes are TRBV5-1 and TRBJ1-2; D not certain. The germline V gene encodes CDR1 SGHRS and CDR2 YFSETQ. The CDR3 covers 13 residues. V gave up 4 bases and J gave up 7 bases, with 14 bases separating them. This CDR3 reads CASSGEGSAGYTF. The CDR3 bases are TGCGCCAGCAGCGGGGAAGGGTCGGCTGGCTACACCTTC.

This clonotype was seen just once. This chain joins TRBV5-1 and TRBJ1-1, with D possibly being TRBD1 (5 bases). The V end lost 1 base, the J end lost 5 bases, and 18 bases lay between the germline ends. The V gene's germline CDR1 is SGHRS and CDR2 YFSETQ. This CDR3 contains 16 residues. The CDR3, as DNA: TGCGCCAGCAGCTTGAAGGGACGGCCCCGGCAGACTGAAGCTTTCTTT. Translation: CASSLKGRPRQTEAFF.